This passage covers 24 T cell receptor beta chains from one sample sequenced in a study of PD-L1 blockade in urothelial cancer. The protocol was immunoSEQ multiplex PCR, while the TCRdb copy is restricted to in-frame clones and leaves out a portion. The sample has more than 45,000 clones, about 90% seen once. This specimen consisted of PBMCs, obtained around atezolizumab (anti-PD-L1) treatment. These receptors all come from a man in his fifties or sixties with urothelial cancer.

J is TRBJ1-2 and V is TRBV6-5; D possibly corresponds to TRBD1 (6 bases). Germline CDR1 MNHEY, CDR2 SVGAGI. CDR3 length: 15 amino acids. The V end was cut by 0 bases, the J end by 4 bases, with 12 bases between. CDR3 amino acids: CASSYSSGELYGYTF. The CDR3 nucleotides are TGTGCCAGCAGTTACTCTTCAGGGGAGCTCTATGGCTACACCTTC.

The chain is built from TRBV4-2 and TRBJ2-3; TRBD2 matches 8 bases. The CDR3 loop spans 22 amino acids. After removal of 2 bases from V and 4 bases from J, the junction contained 26 bases not matched to a gene. Germline CDR1 LGHNA, CDR2 YNFKEQ. The CDR3 DNA reads as TGTGCCAGCAGCCAATACTATGGTACCGGGAGGGGGAAGAGGTTGCGCCCAGATACGCAGTATTTT. Protein product: CASSQYYGTGRGKRLRPDTQYF.

The V and J genes are TRBV2 and TRBJ2-7; D ambiguous. Looked up from germline, CDR1 is SNHLY and CDR2 is FYNNEI. V lost 7 bases and J lost 6, with 7 bases in between. This CDR3 contains 10 residues. The CDR3 loop is CASTEVEQYF. The CDR3 DNA is TGTGCCAGCACCGAGGTCGAGCAGTACTTC.

The chain has TRBV27 and TRBJ1-5; 8 nucleotides agree with TRBD1. J was trimmed by 7 bases and V by 5 bases; bases with no gene match: 7. Looked up from germline, CDR1 is MNHEY and CDR2 is SMNVEV (reference sequence). This CDR3 region has 14 residues. The CDR3 coding sequence is TGTGCCAGCAGTCGTGGACAGGGAGGACAGCCCCAGCATTTT. As protein: CASSRGQGGQPQHF.

The chain combines TRBV21-1 with TRBJ2-1; TRBD2, the D gene given by the table, was not confirmed from the DNA. TRBV21-1 is reported as a pseudogene. There are 14 residues in the CDR3. CDR3 sequence: CASSPSTAYNEQFF. The CDR3, as DNA: TGTGCCAGCAGCCCCTCTACGGCCTACAATGAGCAGTTCTTC.

The chain employs TRBV7-8 and TRBJ2-7, with 8 bases identical to TRBD1. Germline CDR1 SGHVS, CDR2 FQNEAQ. The CDR3 has 13 amino acids. J lost 4 bases, V lost 6 bases, and 5 bases had no gene match. Written as DNA, the CDR3 is TGTGCCAGCAGTCAGACAGGGGAATACGAGCAGTACTTC. Translating gives CASSQTGEYEQYF. The variable domain in full, with the rest retrieved from reference TRBV7-8 and TRBJ2-7, is GAGVSQSPRYKVAKRGQDVALRCDPISGHVSLFWYQQALGQGPEFLTYFQNEAQLDKSGLPSDRFFAERPEGSVSTLKIQRTQQEDSAVYLCASSQTGEYEQYFGPGTRLTVT.

The chain recombines TRBV5-4 with TRBJ1-3, with TRBD1 matching over 8 bases. V lost 4 bases, J lost 1 base, and 13 bases stayed unmatched. CDR3 length: 18 residues. From germline, CDR1 is SGHNT and CDR2 YYREEE (reference sequence). The CDR3 protein is CASSPGDRRGSSGNTIYF. Written as DNA, the CDR3 is TGTGCCAGCAGCCCGGGGGACAGGAGAGGTTCATCTGGAAACACCATATATTTT.

The V gene is TRBV19, the J gene TRBJ2-5; 8 nucleotides match TRBD2. V lost 0 bases to trimming and J lost 0 bases; unmatched junction nucleotides: 6. The CDR3 covers 17 residues. The V gene's germline CDR1 is LNHDA and CDR2 SQIVND (reference sequence). CDR3 in amino acids: CASSIDWAGGNQETQYF. CDR3 sequence (DNA): TGTGCCAGTAGTATAGACTGGGCGGGGGGCAACCAAGAGACCCAGTACTTC.

The V gene is TRBV2, the J gene TRBJ2-7, with unresolved D. V lost 5 bases and J lost 0, with 20 bases in between. The CDR3 spans 17 residues. In germline, CDR1 is SNHLY, CDR2 FYNNEI. Here the CDR3 DNA reads TGTGCCAGCAGTTTAGTGGTCGGGTCAAGAACCTCCTACGAGCAGTACTTC. It encodes CASSLVVGSRTSYEQYF.

This clone was seen a single time. The chain employs TRBV30 and TRBJ1-1; D is unclear. CDR3 length: 15 amino acids. V lost 2 bases to trimming and J lost 5 bases, with 18 bases between them. Per germline, CDR1 GTSNPN and CDR2 SVGIG (reference sequence). CDR3 sequence reads: CAWSPPRGRDTEAFF. The CDR3, as DNA: TGTGCCTGGAGTCCCCCCCGCGGCCGTGATACTGAAGCTTTCTTT.

This sequence joins TRBV7-9 and TRBJ1-4; D is ambiguous. Germline V gives CDR1 SEHNR, CDR2 FQNEAQ (reference sequence). The CDR3 runs to 17 residues. V was trimmed by 0 bases and J by 2 bases, leaving 13 bases between them. CDR3 bases: TGTGCCAGCAGCTTAGCTCTGCAGGATGGGACTAATGAAAAACTGTTTTTT. The encoded protein is CASSLALQDGTNEKLFF.

The table lists this clone with a count of one. This chain connects TRBV9 to TRBJ1-1; D gene ambiguous. CDR3 size: 11 residues. V lost 3 bases, J lost 11 bases, and 11 bases lay in between. Looked up from germline, CDR1 is SGDLS and CDR2 is YYNGEE. The CDR3, as DNA: TGTGCCAGCAGCGCCCCGGGCGGGGCTTTCTTT. It is translated as CASSAPGGAFF.

The chain recombines TRBV11-2 with TRBJ1-5, with D possibly TRBD1 on 5 matching bases. This CDR3 is built from 15 residues. Trimming removed 3 bases at V and 0 bases at J, with 9 bases between. Germline lookup yields CDR1 SGHAT and CDR2 FQNNGV. The CDR3 region is CASSLGPGSNQPQHF. The CDR3 DNA follows: TGTGCCAGCAGCTTGGGGCCAGGTAGCAATCAGCCCCAGCATTTT.

The chain joins TRBV13 to TRBJ1-2; 8 bases are shared with TRBD1. The germline CDR1 and CDR2 sequences are PRHDT and FYEKMQ (reference sequence). V shed 5 bases, J shed 8 bases, and the junction held 13 bases outside the gene matches. This CDR3 region has 15 residues. This CDR3 is CASSAGQGLFLGYTF. The CDR3 DNA reads as TGTGCCAGCAGCGCCGGACAGGGCCTATTTTTAGGCTACACCTTC.

The chain joins TRBV7-9 to TRBJ1-1; 10 positions agree with TRBD1. Germline trimming cut 8 bases from V and 0 bases from J; bases unmatched to any gene: 6. CDR1 and CDR2 from the germline V gene are SEHNR and FQNEAQ (reference sequence). CDR3 size: 15 residues. CDR3 in amino acids: CASSGTGDMNTEAFF. Written as DNA, the CDR3 is TGTGCCAGCTCCGGGACAGGGGACATGAACACTGAAGCTTTCTTT.

This clone was seen a single time. The chain recombines TRBV7-2 with TRBJ2-1, with 11 bases aligning to TRBD2. Germline lookup yields CDR1 SGHTA and CDR2 FQGNSA. The J segment lost 6 bases and the V segment lost 5 bases, leaving 6 bases of the junction unmatched. The CDR3 sequence is 15 residues long. CDR3 sequence reads: CASSQLAGVVNEQFF. CDR3 in DNA: TGTGCCAGCAGCCAACTAGCGGGAGTGGTCAATGAGCAGTTCTTC.

The chain combines TRBV27 with TRBJ2-7, with a tentative D call TRBD2 (6 bases). Germline V gene sequence: CDR1 MNHEY, CDR2 SMNVEV (reference sequence). The CDR3 sequence is 14 residues long. The V end lost 2 bases, the J end lost 2 bases, and 10 bases lay between the germline ends. The CDR3 here is CASSLGREAYEQYF. The CDR3 DNA sequence: TGTGCCAGCAGTTTAGGGCGGGAAGCCTACGAGCAGTACTTC.

The sample holds a few counts of this clone. This chain links TRBV5-1 with TRBJ1-6; D may be TRBD1 (6 bases). Trimming took off 3 bases at V and 7 bases at J, with 14 bases between the two ends. CDR3 length equals 15 residues. Germline loops: CDR1 SGHRS, CDR2 YFSETQ. Here the CDR3 reads CASSSEDRGNSPLHF. The DNA of the CDR3 is TGCGCCAGCAGCTCCGAGGACAGAGGCAATTCACCCCTCCACTTT.

The rearrangement links TRBV4-2 to TRBJ2-5; 14 positions agree with TRBD2. Germline CDR1 reads LGHNA; CDR2 reads YNFKEQ. The V and J ends lost 5 bases and 5 bases, in that order; junction bases with no gene match: 7. The CDR3 totals 16 residues. CDR3 nucleotide sequence: TGTGCCAGCAGCTTAGGACTAGCGGGGGGAAGGGAGACCCAGTACTTC. Translated: CASSLGLAGGRETQYF.

The rearrangement uses TRBV11-3 and TRBJ1-1, with D uncertain. The V end lost 5 bases, the J end lost 1 base, and 8 bases lay between the germline ends. Looked up from germline, CDR1 is SGHNT and CDR2 is YENEEA. The CDR3 extends over 13 amino acids. CDR3 amino acids: CASSPSGNTEAFF. The DNA for the CDR3 is TGTGCCAGCAGCCCGTCGGGGAACACTGAAGCTTTCTTT.

This clone was counted a single time. This sequence joins TRBV7-2 and TRBJ1-4, with D maybe TRBD1 (6 bases). Germline CDR1 is SGHTA and CDR2 is FQGNSA. The CDR3 is 16 residues long. Trimming took off 7 bases at V and 0 bases at J, with 15 bases between the two ends. The CDR3 DNA follows: TGTGCCAGCAAAGGATCGGGACAATCAACTAATGAAAAACTGTTTTTT. Translated, it gives CASKGSGQSTNEKLFF.

J is TRBJ2-3 and V is TRBV27; TRBD2 agrees at 14 bases. Per the germline V gene, CDR1 is MNHEY and CDR2 is SMNVEV (reference sequence). The length of the CDR3 is 17 residues. V was clipped by 6 bases and J by 5 bases; unmatched bases: 10. The CDR3 nucleotides are TGTGCCAGCAGCCCAACGACGACTAGCGGGAGGGGAGATACGCAGTATTTT. Translated, it gives CASSPTTTSGRGDTQYF.

J is TRBJ2-5 and V is TRBV7-2, with 10 bases lining up with TRBD1. The CDR3 covers 15 residues. J lost 4 bases, V lost 4 bases, and 6 bases had no gene match. Germline loops: CDR1 SGHTA, CDR2 FQGNSA. The CDR3 DNA is TGTGCCAGCAGCTCGATGGGACAGGGGAGAGAGACCCAGTACTTC. Translation: CASSSMGQGRETQYF.

The J gene is TRBJ1-4, the V gene TRBV5-4; D gene ambiguous. Germline CDR1 reads SGHNT; CDR2 reads YYREEE (reference sequence). There are 14 residues in the CDR3. Trimming pared 6 bases from V and 0 bases from J, leaving 9 bases between. CDR3 region: CASTSEATNEKLFF. The DNA for the CDR3 is TGTGCCAGCACCAGTGAGGCAACTAATGAAAAACTGTTTTTT.